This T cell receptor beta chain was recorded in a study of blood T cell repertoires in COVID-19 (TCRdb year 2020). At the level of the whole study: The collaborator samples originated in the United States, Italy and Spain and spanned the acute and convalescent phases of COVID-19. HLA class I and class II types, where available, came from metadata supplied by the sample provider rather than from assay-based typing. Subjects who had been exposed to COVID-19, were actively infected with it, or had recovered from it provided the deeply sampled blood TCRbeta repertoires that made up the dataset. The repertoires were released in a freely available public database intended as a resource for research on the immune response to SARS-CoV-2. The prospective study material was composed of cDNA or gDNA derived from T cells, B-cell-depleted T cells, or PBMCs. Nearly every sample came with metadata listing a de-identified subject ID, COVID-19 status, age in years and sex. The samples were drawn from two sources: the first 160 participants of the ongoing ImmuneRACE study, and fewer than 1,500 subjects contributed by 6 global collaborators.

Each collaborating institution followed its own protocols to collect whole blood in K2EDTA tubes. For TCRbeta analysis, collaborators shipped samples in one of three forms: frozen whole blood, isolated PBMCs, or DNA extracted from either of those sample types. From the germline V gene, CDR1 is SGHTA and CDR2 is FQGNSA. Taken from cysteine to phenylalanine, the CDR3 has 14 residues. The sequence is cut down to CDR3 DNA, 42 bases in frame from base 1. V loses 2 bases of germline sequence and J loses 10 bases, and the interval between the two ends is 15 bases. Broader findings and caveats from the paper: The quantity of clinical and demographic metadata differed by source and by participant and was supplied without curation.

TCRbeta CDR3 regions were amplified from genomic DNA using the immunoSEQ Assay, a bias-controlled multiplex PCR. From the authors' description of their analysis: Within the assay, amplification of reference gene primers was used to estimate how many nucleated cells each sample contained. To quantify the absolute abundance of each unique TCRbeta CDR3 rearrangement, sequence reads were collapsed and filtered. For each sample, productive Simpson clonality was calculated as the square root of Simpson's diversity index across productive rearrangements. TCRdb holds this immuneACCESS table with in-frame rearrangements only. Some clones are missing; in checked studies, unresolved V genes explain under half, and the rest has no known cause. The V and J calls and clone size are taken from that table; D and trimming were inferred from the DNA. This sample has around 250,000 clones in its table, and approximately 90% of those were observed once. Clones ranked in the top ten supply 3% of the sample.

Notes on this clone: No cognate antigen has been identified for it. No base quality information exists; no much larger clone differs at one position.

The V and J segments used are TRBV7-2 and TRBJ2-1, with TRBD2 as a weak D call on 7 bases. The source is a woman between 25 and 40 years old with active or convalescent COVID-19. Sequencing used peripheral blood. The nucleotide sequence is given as TGTGCCAGCAGCTTAAGAGGGGGGGCGGGGGAGCAGTTCTTC. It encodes CASSLRGGAGEQFF. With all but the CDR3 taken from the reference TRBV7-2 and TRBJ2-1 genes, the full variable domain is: GAGVSQSPSNKVTEKGKDVELRCDPISGHTALYWYRQSLGQGLEFLIYFQGNSAPDKSGLPSDRFSAERTGGSVSTLTIQRTQQEDSAVYLCASSLRGGAGEQFFGPGTRLTVL.